Reported below is one T cell receptor (beta chain). The source of the sample is a study of identical twins. TCRdb re-called the 5' RACE reads through MiXCR, storing one row per CDR3 protein. The top ten clones hold over 0.5% of a sample with about 480,000 distinct CDR3 sequences, 11% to 15% of them seen once. Germline CDR1 is SGHTA and CDR2 is FQGNSA. The CDR3 is made up of 15 amino acids. With 6 bases clipped from V and 16 bases from J, the junction kept 19 bases outside the gene matches. Separately, the same data were catalogued under a study of yellow fever vaccine responses in identical twins.

The clonotype originates from a woman aged 18-29 years in good health. The gene calls are TRBV7-2 and TRBJ2-1; 9 bases match TRBD2. Sequenced sample: CD4+ T cells sorted from blood. Written as DNA, the CDR3 is TGTGCCAGCAGGCCCATAGCGGGAGATTACCATGAGCGTTTCTTC. The encoded protein is CASRPIAGDYHERFF.